This entry describes one TCR beta chain. The specificity of this receptor is unknown. Base quality data are lacking; no much larger clone is found one base away. Including cysteine and phenylalanine, the CDR3 has 14 amino acids. Kept here is only the CDR3 DNA, which spans 42 bases and is read in frame from base 1. V is clipped by 6 bases and J by 1 base, and the sequence between their germline boundaries is 12 bases long. CDR1 is given as MDHEN and CDR2 as SYDVKM, both from the germline V gene. This sample stems from a study of cytomegalovirus exposure and HLA in healthy donors (dated by TCRdb to 2015 to 2018). About the study as a whole: In an earlier analysis of under 750 of the donors, 250 to 350 Gb of sequence data and just under 120 million unique TCR beta sequences from roughly 180 million T cells were reported. An earlier analysis of around 640 of the donors used high-throughput TCR beta sequencing to judge whether each TCR beta V gene segment behaved as functional or pseudogenic. HLA typing included class I and class II loci at four-digit resolution. The study was designed to test whether signatures of past pathogen exposure could be identified by cataloging public T cell receptors. The study profiled the T cell repertoires of fewer than 850 subjects by immunosequencing and related them to cytomegalovirus serostatus. Rather than drawing on any new phenotypic data, the later analysis identified candidate immune exposures from TCR beta sequences and the way those sequences occurred across donors. Because of strong linkage in the cohort, 4 to 6 DR-DQ haplotypes were treated as single units for association and clustering. A later analysis re-analyzed previously published TCR beta repertoires from roughly 600 donors and added high-resolution HLA genotyping to study TCR occurrence patterns. High-throughput TCR immunosequencing, statistical association of individual TCRs with disease status, and machine learning were combined to predict cytomegalovirus infection status. Every discovery cohort repertoire had been produced on one sequencing platform. Among some 410 genotyped donors of the cohort, an average of around 240,000 unique TCR beta nucleotide sequences were sequenced per donor, roughly a sixth of them non-productive. In a later genetic analysis, genome-wide SNP genotypes for 398 of the 666 donors were used, and that subset was treated as a discovery cohort. Typing coverage differed by locus: A, B, C, DRB1 and DQB1 were typed in about 620-630 donors, DQA1 in approximately 520, DPA1 in approximately 610, and DPB1 in 400 to 490. Among the roughly 400 genotyped donors, approximately 76% belonged to the genetic ancestry cluster associated with self-reported Caucasian donors. Donor age, sex, ethnicity and CMV serostatus were compiled together with the repertoire data. Roughly 310 gigabases of sequencing data and approximately 85 million unique TCR sequences were included in an early release covering under 650 HLA-typed donors. Along with the approximately 650-subject first cohort, a separate validation cohort of over a hundred different subjects was used.

The method behind the library was the immunoSEQ multiplex PCR assay. For the multiplex PCR, a mixture combining 60 forward primers for TCR Vbeta segments and 13 reverse primers for TCR Jbeta segments was used. Amplification of the CDR3 region of rearranged TCR beta genes was performed with a multiplex PCR assay on genomic DNA. Amplified TCR beta libraries were sequenced as 87-base-pair reads on the Illumina HiSeq System. In the authors' own workflow: A later analysis tallied 75 million to 95 million unique TCR beta chains across the roughly 610 repertoires, and around 12 million of those chains were shared by two or more donors. Raw reads were error-corrected and collapsed into unique sequences by a nearest-neighbor algorithm in which closely related sequences were merged to remove PCR and sequencing errors. V, D and J gene segments were assigned by aligning CDR3 sequences to IMGT reference sequences. For a sequence to be retained, a match of at least six nucleotides was required to both a V gene segment and a J gene segment. Rearrangements were called productive when the CDR3 lacked stop codons and stayed in frame with V and J; all others were non-productive. Following IMGT convention, CDR3 was defined as the stretch from the second conserved V-encoded cysteine to the conserved J-encoded phenylalanine. The earlier analysis of roughly 590 of the donors excluded any sequence lacking an unambiguous match to a single V gene segment. An earlier analysis of over 450 of the donors classified V segments as functional when productive rearrangements were above 56.7% and as segregating when the standard deviation between donors was above 5%. A statistical classification framework was built for diagnosing cytomegalovirus status from the catalog of TCR beta chain sequences. In a later analysis, V and J genes were assigned by comparing TCR nucleotide sequences against IMGT/GENE-DB human TR gene sequences. A later analysis assigned CDR3 sequences and most-parsimonious VDJ recombination scenarios with the TCRdist pipeline. In a later analysis, every TCR beta chain was defined by the combination of its CDR3 amino acid sequence and its V-gene family, and reads without a unique V-gene family were dropped. As a way to deal with suspected cross-contamination and a sequencing artifact, a later analysis dropped over 550 nucleotide sequences that were highly shared and had low generation probability. In a later analysis, a clonal expansion index was calculated for each public chain from normalized within-repertoire ranks of inferred template counts. A later analysis computed generation probabilities with a VDJ recombination model fitted to out-of-frame rearrangements, and checked the results against IGoR. A later analysis scored TCR-TCR, TCR-HLA and TCR-CMV co-occurrence with hypergeometric tests, applying a repertoire-size bias correction to TCR pairs. In a later analysis, false discovery rates were estimated by permuting HLA or CMV assignments 20 times. In a later analysis, co-occurring TCRs were grouped using DBSCAN, and TCRdist sequence similarity was added for clustering within HLA-allele-positive subsets. Repertoires with fewer than 30,000 or more than 120,000 public chains, plus five repertoires with anomalous nucleotide sharing, were excluded from co-occurrence clustering. As stored in TCRdb, this immuneACCESS dataset retains in-frame rearrangements with V and J assigned. A fraction of the clones does not appear; measured against another copy, unresolved V genes explain less than half of the discrepancy, and the remainder lacks a known reason. D and trimming were read from the DNA, whereas the V and J calls and clone size are those reported in that table. The sample table lists 150,000 or so clones, approximately 82% of them with a count of one. Of the sample, 1.4% to 1.5% falls within the top ten clones.

Points the paper makes about the study in general: According to a later genetic analysis, donors in an Asian-associated ancestry cluster had fewer N-insertions in productive TCRs than the roughly 700-donor mean. Some IMGT-functional V segments, including TRBV6-2 and TRBV6-3, could not be told apart with the 87-base-pair reads, so those segments were excluded. Because counts were too low, around 18 rarely observed V segments, including chromosome 9 orphons, were left out of the earlier analysis of 587 of the donors. According to a later analysis, most CMV-associated TCR beta chains appeared to be HLA-restricted, and the HLA associations seemed to be driven largely by CMV exposure. According to a later analysis, parvovirus B19, influenza, CMV and Epstein-Barr virus appeared linked to several top co-occurrence clusters. Only TCR beta chains were sequenced in this cohort, and the absence of alpha or paired-chain data limited detectable features. A further reported finding was that TCR beta sequences accurately predicted the HLA-A and HLA-B alleles for most subjects in the first cohort. Because HLA typing was unavailable for some donors at each locus, only the typed subset was used in association tests. When HLA alleles, especially DR and DQ, strongly co-occurred, TCR associations were difficult to assign to individual alleles. Three of the identified cytomegalovirus-associated TCR beta chains were confirmed in vitro to be specific for cytomegalovirus antigens. In an earlier analysis of about 550 of the donors, most TCR beta V segments were observed in productive rearrangements about 87% or about 30% of the time, broadly matching IMGT annotations. A total of 150 or so TCR beta chains were listed by the study as associated with cytomegalovirus. The authors suggested that the approach could potentially be extended to other disease states and immunological phenotypes. Presence/absence analyses assumed roughly uniform sequencing depth across donors, an assumption that may not hold. According to a later analysis, TCR association rates differed among HLA loci, with DRB1 alleles showing the most associated TCRs and HLA-C alleles showing the fewest. In a later analysis, some 18,000 TCR beta sequences were associated with specific HLA alleles at a false discovery rate of 0.05. Most TCR sequences were seen in very few donors, while some public TCRs were found in many individuals. An association between a missense DCLRE1C variant and V-gene and J-gene trimming of TCR beta chains was found in a later genetic analysis and replicated in an independent cohort. A later analysis found that HLA-associated TCR beta chains were more clonally expanded and had lower generation probabilities than equally common non-associated chains. CMV serostatus was the only immune exposure information available for the cohort. Correlated functional status among segregating V segments might reflect linkage disequilibrium, but an unknown experimental factor could not be ruled out. A cluster of highly shared sequence variants was judged likely to represent a technical artifact of the sequencing pipeline. In both the original and validation cohorts, the classifier was reported to diagnose cytomegalovirus status with high specificity and sensitivity.

The cohort consisted of 600 or so healthy bone marrow donors. All cohort members were sampled while nominally healthy, although unrecorded immune exposures were likely present. The donor was CMV seropositive and was included in the group of 270 or so seropositive cohort members. Each donor provided a peripheral blood sample, and peripheral blood mononuclear cells were used for TCR beta sequencing. The Qiagen DNeasy Blood Extraction Kit was used to extract genomic DNA from the blood cell samples. The receptor was derived from a man younger than 45 in good health and CMV-seropositive. The chain couples TRBV28 to TRBJ1-1; the D gene is perhaps TRBD1, from 6 matching bases. Sequencing used PBMCs. The DNA is TGTGCCAGCAGCCGGGACACTCAGAACACTGAAGCTTTCTTT. It translates to CASSRDTQNTEAFF.